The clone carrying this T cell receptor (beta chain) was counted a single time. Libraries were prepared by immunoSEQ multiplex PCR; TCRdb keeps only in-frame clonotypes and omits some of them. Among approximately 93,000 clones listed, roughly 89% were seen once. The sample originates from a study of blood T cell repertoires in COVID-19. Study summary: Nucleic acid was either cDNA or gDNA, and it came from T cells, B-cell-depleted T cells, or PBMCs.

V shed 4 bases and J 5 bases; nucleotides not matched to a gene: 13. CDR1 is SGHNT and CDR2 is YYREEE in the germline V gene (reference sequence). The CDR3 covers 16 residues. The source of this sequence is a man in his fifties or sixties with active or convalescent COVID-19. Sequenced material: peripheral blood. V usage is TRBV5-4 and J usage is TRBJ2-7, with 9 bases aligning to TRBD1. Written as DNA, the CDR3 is TGTGCCAGCAGCCCGGGGACGGGACAGGGTAGTAACGAGCAGTACTTC. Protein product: CASSPGTGQGSNEQYF.